This T cell receptor beta chain was identified during a study of beta chain features in type 1 diabetes. Regarding the study as a whole: Across patients, naive, central memory and Treg TCRB repertoires exhibited apparently greater similarity than was observed across healthy donors. Type 1 diabetes patients showed a moderate but significant shortening of TCRB CDR3s in all four CD4+ subsets. Highly expressing activated T cells could be over-counted with a cDNA template.

Every bit of the isolated RNA underwent reverse transcription, so sequencing read expressed TCRB transcripts. Generated by immunoSEQ multiplex PCR, the TCRdb table keeps only in-frame clones and is missing some. In the table there are roughly 300,000 clones, 8% of which are singletons. In regard to this clone: No antigen is known for it. This may be a read error, as it is one base from a much larger clone. This CDR3 is also generated by other DNA sequences in the sample.

Looked up from germline, CDR1 is SEHNR and CDR2 is FQNEAQ (reference sequence). V was cut by 3 bases and J by 7 bases, with 4 bases left in between. This CDR3 is built from 11 residues. The chain couples TRBV7-9 to TRBJ2-1; D unclear. Sequencing was carried out using central memory CD4+ T cells from blood. This receptor was obtained from a woman aged 18-35 years in good health. The CDR3 region has the DNA TGTGCCAGCAGCTTGGTTAATGAGCAGTTCTTC. Residues: CASSLVNEQFF.